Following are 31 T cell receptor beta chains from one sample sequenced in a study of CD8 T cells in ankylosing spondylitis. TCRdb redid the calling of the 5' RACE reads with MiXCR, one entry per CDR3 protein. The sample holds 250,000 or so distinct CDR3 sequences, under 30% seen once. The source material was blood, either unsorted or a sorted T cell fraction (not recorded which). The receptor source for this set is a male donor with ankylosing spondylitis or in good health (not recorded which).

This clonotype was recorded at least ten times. The CDR3 sequence: CASSIQYDRYQDEQYF. The DNA for the CDR3 is TGTGCCAGTAGTATACAATACGACAGGTATCAGGACGAGCAGTACTTC. The rearrangement links TRBV19 to TRBJ2-7; D perhaps matches TRBD1 (6 bases). Germline lookup yields CDR1 LNHDA and CDR2 SQIVND (reference sequence). This CDR3 contains 16 residues. V was pared by 2 bases and J by 5 bases, with 19 bases between.

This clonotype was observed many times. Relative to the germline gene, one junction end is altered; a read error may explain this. The CDR3 bases are TGTGCCAGCAGAGTTCGCGTGCTTTTC. Translating it yields CASRVRVLF. This chain connects TRBV6-4 to TRBJ2-7, with no clear D. This CDR3 region has 9 residues. In germline, CDR1 is MRHNA, CDR2 SNTAGT.

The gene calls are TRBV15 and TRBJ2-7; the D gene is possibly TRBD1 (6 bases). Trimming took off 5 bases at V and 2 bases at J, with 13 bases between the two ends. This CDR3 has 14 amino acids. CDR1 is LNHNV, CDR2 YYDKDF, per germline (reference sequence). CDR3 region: CATSVRTDAYEQYF. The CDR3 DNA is TGTGCCACCAGCGTTCGGACAGACGCCTACGAGCAGTACTTC.

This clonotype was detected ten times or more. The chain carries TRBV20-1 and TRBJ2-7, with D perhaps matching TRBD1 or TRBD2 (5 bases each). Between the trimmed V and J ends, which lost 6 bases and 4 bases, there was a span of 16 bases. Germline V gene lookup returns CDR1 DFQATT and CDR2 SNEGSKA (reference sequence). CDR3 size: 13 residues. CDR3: CSAVRGRGYEQYF. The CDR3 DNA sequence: TGCAGTGCGGTCCGGGGACGGGGATACGAGCAGTACTTC.

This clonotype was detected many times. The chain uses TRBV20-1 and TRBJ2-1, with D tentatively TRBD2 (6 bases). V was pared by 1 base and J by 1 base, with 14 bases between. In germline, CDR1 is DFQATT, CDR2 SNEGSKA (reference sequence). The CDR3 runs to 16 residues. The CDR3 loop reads CSARVGGGISYNEQFF. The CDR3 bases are TGCAGTGCTAGAGTAGGTGGGGGGATATCCTACAATGAGCAGTTCTTC.

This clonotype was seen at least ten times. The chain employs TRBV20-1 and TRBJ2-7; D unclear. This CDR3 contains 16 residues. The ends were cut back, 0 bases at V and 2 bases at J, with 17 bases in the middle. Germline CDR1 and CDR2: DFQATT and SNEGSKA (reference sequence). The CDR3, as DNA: TGCAGTGCTAGAGATTGGCAGGAAGAGGCGACCTACGAGCAGTACTTC. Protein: CSARDWQEEATYEQYF.

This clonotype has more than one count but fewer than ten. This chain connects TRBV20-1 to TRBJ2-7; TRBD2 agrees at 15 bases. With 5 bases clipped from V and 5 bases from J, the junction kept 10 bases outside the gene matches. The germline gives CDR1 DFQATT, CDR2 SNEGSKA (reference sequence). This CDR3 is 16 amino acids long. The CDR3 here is CSALRGLAGGHDEQYF. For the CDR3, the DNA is TGCAGTGCTTTACGCGGACTAGCGGGGGGGCACGACGAGCAGTACTTC.

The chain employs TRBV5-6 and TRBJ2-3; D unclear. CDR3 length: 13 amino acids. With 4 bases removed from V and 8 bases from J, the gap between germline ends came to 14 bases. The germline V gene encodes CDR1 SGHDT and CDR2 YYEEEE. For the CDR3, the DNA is TGTGCCAGCAGCCACGCGCTCCTCTGTACGCAGTATTTT. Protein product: CASSHALLCTQYF.

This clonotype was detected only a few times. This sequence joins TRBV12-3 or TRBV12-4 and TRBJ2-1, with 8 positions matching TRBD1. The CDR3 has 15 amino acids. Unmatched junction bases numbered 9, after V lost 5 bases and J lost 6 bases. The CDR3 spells CASSNGQGWGNEQFF. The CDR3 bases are TGTGCCAGCAGTAACGGACAGGGATGGGGCAATGAGCAGTTCTTC.

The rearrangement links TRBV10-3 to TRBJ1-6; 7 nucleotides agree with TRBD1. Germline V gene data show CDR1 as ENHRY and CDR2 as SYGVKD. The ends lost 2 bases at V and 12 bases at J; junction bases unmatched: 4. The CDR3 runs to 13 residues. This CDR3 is CAISEDRVEPLHF. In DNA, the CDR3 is TGTGCCATCAGTGAGGACAGGGTGGAACCCCTCCACTTT.

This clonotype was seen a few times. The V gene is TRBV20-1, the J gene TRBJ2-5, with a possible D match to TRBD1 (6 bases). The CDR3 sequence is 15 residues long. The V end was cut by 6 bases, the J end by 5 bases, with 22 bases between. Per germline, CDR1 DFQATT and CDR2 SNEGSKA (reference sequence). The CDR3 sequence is CSAHPPGQAWETQYF. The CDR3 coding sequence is TGCAGTGCCCATCCCCCGGGACAAGCCTGGGAGACCCAGTACTTC.

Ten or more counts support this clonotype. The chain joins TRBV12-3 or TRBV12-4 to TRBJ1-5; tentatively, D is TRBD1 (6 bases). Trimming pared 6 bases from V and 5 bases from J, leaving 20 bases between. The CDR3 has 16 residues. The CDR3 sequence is CASSLAGNRGDQPQHF. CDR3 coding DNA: TGTGCCAGCAGCCTTGCGGGGAATAGGGGGGATCAGCCCCAGCATTTT.

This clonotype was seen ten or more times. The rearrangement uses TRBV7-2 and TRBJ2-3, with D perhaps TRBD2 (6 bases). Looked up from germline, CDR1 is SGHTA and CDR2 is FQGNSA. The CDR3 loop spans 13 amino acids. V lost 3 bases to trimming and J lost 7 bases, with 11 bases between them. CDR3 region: CASSFTGVNTQYF. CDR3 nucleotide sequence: TGTGCCAGCAGCTTTACGGGGGTCAATACGCAGTATTTT.

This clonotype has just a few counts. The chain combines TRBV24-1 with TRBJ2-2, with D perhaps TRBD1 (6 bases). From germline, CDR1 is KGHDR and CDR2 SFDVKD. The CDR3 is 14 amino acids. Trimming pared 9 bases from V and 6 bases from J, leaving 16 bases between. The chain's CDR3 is CATDSDSGPGELFF. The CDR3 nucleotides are TGTGCCACCGACTCGGACAGCGGTCCCGGGGAGCTGTTTTTT.

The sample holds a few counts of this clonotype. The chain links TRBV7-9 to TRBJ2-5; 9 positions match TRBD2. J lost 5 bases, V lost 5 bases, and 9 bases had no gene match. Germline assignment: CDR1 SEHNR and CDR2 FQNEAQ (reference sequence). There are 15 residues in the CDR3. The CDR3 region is CASSPPRGGGETQYF. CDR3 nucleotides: TGTGCCAGCAGCCCCCCGCGGGGGGGTGGGGAGACCCAGTACTTC. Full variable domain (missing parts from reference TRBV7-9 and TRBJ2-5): DTGVSQNPRHKITKRGQNVTFRCDPISEHNRLYWYRQTLGQGPEFLTYFQNEAQLEKSRLLSDRFSAERPKGSFSTLEIQRTEQGDSAMYLCASSPPRGGGETQYFGPGTRLLVL.

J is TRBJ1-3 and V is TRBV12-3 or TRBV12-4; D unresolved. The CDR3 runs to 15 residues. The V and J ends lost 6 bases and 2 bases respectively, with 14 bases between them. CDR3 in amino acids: CASRSGVSAGNTIYF. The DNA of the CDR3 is TGTGCCAGCAGAAGCGGGGTATCGGCTGGAAACACCATATATTTT.

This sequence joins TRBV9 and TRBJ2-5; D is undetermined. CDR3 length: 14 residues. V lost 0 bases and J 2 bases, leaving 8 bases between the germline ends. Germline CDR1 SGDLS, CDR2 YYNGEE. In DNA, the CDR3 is TGTGCCAGCAGCGTAGGTATAGGACAAGAGACCCAGTACTTC. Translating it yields CASSVGIGQETQYF.

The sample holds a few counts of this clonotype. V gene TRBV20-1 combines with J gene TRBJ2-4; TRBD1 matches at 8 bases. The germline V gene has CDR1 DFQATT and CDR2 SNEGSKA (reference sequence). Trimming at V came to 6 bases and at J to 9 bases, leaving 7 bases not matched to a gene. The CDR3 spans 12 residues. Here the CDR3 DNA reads TGCAGTGCGAAAACACAGGGGGGCATTCAGTACTTC. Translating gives CSAKTQGGIQYF.

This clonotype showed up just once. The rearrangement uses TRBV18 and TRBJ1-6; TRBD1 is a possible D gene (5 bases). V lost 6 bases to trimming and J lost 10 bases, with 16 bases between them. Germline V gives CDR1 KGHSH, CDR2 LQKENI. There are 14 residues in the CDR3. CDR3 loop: CASSLDTEFSPLHF. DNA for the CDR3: TGTGCCAGCTCGCTGGACACGGAGTTCTCACCCCTCCACTTT.

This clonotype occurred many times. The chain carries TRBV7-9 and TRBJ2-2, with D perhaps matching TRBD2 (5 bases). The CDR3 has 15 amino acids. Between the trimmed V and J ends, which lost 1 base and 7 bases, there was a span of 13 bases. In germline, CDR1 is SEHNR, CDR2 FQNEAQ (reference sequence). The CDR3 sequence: CASSLGRLAGGELFF. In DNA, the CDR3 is TGTGCCAGCAGCTTAGGGCGTCTAGCCGGCGGGGAGCTGTTTTTT.

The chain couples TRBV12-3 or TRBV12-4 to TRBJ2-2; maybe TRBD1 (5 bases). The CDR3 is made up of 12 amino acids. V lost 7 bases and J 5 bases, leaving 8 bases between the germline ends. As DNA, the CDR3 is TGTGCCAGCATTAGGGGTACCGGGGAGCTGTTTTTT. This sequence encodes CASIRGTGELFF.

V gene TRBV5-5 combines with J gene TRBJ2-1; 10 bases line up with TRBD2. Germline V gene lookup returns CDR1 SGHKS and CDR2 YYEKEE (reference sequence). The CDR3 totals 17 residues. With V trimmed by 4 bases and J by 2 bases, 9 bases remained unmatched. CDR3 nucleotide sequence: TGTGCCAGCAGCCCTGTAGCGGGGGGAGTCGCCTACAATGAGCAGTTCTTC. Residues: CASSPVAGGVAYNEQFF.

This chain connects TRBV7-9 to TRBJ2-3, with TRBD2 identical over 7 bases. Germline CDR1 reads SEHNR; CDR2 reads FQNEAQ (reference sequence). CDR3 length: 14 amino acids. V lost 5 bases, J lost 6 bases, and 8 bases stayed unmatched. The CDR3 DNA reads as TGTGCCAGCAGCCTTCACGCGGGGGAGGATACGCAGTATTTT. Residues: CASSLHAGEDTQYF.

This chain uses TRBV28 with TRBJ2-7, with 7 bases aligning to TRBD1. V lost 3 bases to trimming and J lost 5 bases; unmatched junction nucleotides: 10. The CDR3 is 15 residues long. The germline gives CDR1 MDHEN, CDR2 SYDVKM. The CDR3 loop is CASSFTRQGIHEQYF. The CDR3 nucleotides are TGTGCCAGCAGTTTTACCCGACAGGGAATCCACGAGCAGTACTTC.

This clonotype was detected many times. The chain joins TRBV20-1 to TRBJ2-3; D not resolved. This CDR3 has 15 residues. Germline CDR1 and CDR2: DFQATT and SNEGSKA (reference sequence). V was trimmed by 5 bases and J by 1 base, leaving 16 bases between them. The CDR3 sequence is CSAPESQMGTDTQYF. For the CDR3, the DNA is TGCAGTGCTCCAGAGTCCCAGATGGGCACAGATACGCAGTATTTT.

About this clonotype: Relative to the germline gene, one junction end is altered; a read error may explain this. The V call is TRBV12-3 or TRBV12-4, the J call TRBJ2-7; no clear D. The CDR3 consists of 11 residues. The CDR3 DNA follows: TGTGCCACCAGTTTAAGAGACGAGCAGTACTTC. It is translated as CATSLRDEQYF.

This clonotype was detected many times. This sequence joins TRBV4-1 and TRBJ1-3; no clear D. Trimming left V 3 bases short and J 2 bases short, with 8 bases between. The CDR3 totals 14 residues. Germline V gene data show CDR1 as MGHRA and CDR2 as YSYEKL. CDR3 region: CASSQPRTGNTIYF. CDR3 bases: TGCGCCAGCAGCCAGCCCCGGACTGGAAACACCATATATTTT.

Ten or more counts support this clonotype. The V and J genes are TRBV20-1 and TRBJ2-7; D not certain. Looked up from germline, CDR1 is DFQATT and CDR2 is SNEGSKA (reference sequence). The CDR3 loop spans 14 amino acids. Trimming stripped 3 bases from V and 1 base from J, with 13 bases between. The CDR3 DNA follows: TGCAGTGCTAGCCAACAGCAAGGATCCTACGAGCAGTACTTC. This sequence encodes CSASQQQGSYEQYF.

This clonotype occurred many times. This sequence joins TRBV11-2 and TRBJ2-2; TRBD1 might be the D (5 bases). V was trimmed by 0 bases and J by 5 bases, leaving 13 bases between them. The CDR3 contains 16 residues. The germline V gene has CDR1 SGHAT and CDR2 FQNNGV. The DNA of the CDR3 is TGTGCCAGCAGCTTAGAGATGTCAGGGTGGACCGGGGAGCTGTTTTTT. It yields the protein CASSLEMSGWTGELFF.

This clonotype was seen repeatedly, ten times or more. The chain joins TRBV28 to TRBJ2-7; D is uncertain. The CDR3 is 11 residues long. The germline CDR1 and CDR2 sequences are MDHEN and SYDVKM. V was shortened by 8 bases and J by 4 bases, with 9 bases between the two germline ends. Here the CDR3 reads CASGMSYEQYF. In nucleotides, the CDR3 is TGTGCCAGCGGGATGTCTTACGAGCAGTACTTC.

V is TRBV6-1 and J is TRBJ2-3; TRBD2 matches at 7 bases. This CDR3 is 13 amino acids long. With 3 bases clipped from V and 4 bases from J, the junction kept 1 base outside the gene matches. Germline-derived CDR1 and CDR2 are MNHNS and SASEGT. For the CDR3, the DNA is TGTGCCAGCAGTGAGCTAGCGGCAGATACGCAGTATTTT. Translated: CASSELAADTQYF.